This TCR beta chain came from a study of early T cells in non-severe SARS-CoV-2 infection. Overall study context: With bulk RNA from unsorted whole blood as input, sequencing yielded unpaired chains. Study results and caveats: Matching with VDJdb favored anti-spike CD8 responses (missing private and CD4 specificities).

CDR3 size: 15 residues. V shed 5 bases and J 0 bases; nucleotides not matched to a gene: 4. In germline, CDR1 is SGHRS, CDR2 YFSETQ. Individual cDNA molecules carried attached unique molecular identifiers. TCRdb itself ran the 5' RACE reads through MiXCR, one entry per CDR3 protein. In the table there are about 81,000 distinct CDR3 sequences, 5.5% to 7.5% of which are singletons. This clonotype was picked up many times. Its antigen remains unidentified. The genes are TRBV5-1 and TRBJ1-4; 7 nucleotides line up with TRBD1. The sequence came from an adult who was a healthcare worker with PCR-confirmed SARS-CoV-2 infection or an uninfected control (not recorded which). The sample taken for sequencing was whole blood. CDR3 amino acids: CASSPQGATNEKLFF. The CDR3 nucleotides are TGCGCCAGCAGTCCCCAGGGGGCAACTAATGAAAAACTGTTTTTT.